These 32 T cell receptor beta chains were sequenced from one sample in a study of neoadjuvant anti-PD-1 for oral cavity cancer. The time point is: after neoadjuvant nivolumab, at surgical resection. Clones were sequenced by immunoSEQ multiplex PCR, and TCRdb holds only the in-frame ones, with some missing. The sample includes 14,000 or so clones, roughly 70% of them seen just once. The specimen comprised PBMCs, sampled after nivolumab (anti-PD-1) treatment. These receptors came from a person aged 40 to 85 with oral cavity squamous cell carcinoma.

The V gene is TRBV5-4, the J gene TRBJ1-6; 7 bases match TRBD1. After removal of 4 bases from V and 7 bases from J, the junction contained 2 bases not matched to a gene. Germline V lookup: CDR1 SGHNT, CDR2 YYREEE (reference sequence). CDR3 length equals 13 residues. The CDR3 loop is CASSKQGNSPLHF. The CDR3 coding sequence is TGTGCCAGCAGCAAACAGGGGAATTCACCCCTCCACTTT.

The V and J genes are TRBV6-1 and TRBJ2-5; D call uncertain. Trimming removed 1 base from V and 5 bases from J, with 14 bases in between. The V gene's germline CDR1 is MNHNS and CDR2 SASEGT. CDR3 size: 15 residues. The CDR3 sequence is CASSEGVTVGETQYF. The CDR3 nucleotides are TGTGCCAGCAGTGAAGGGGTAACAGTTGGGGAGACCCAGTACTTC.

CDR3 DNA: TGTGCCAGCAACGGGGGGGCGTTCCAAGAGACCCAGTACTTC. This codes for CASNGGAFQETQYF. J is TRBJ2-5 and V is TRBV5-4; TRBD2 agrees at 8 bases. The V gene end was trimmed by 6 bases and the J gene end by 1 base; junction bases not matched to a gene: 5. Germline CDR1 is SGHNT and CDR2 is YYREEE (reference sequence). The CDR3 runs 14 residues.

This clone has just one count. The rearrangement uses TRBV10-1 and TRBJ2-2; 7 nucleotides agree with TRBD1. V gave up 5 bases and J gave up 5 bases; unmatched junction bases: 2. The CDR3 has 13 residues. From germline, CDR1 is WNHNN and CDR2 SYGVQD (reference sequence). This CDR3 is CASSTQGTGELFF. DNA for the CDR3: TGCGCCAGCAGTACACAGGGGACCGGGGAGCTGTTTTTT.

The chain carries TRBV6-5 and TRBJ2-5, with 9 bases that match TRBD2. The CDR3 loop spans 15 amino acids. V lost 7 bases, J lost 1 base, and 7 bases stayed unmatched. Germline-derived CDR1 and CDR2 are MNHEY and SVGAGI. The CDR3 sequence is CASTPGGGAQETQYF. The CDR3 region has the DNA TGTGCCAGCACCCCAGGCGGGGGGGCCCAAGAGACCCAGTACTTC.

In DNA form, the CDR3 reads TGCGCCAGCAGCTCGACAGGGAACACTGAAGCTTTCTTT. Translation: CASSSTGNTEAFF. The rearrangement joins TRBV5-1 to TRBJ1-1, with a tentative D call TRBD1 (6 bases). The germline V gene has CDR1 SGHRS and CDR2 YFSETQ. Trimming took 3 bases from V and 1 from J, leaving 7 bases between them. This CDR3 is built from 13 residues.

V usage is TRBV9 and J usage is TRBJ2-2; tentative D call: TRBD1 (5 bases). Trimming took 3 bases from V and 3 from J, leaving 12 bases between them. Germline assignment: CDR1 SGDLS and CDR2 YYNGEE. CDR3 size: 15 residues. CDR3 nucleotide sequence: TGTGCCAGCAGCGGTTCACAGGCTCACACCGGGGAGCTGTTTTTT. It is translated as CASSGSQAHTGELFF.

This chain uses TRBV10-1 with TRBJ2-2; tentatively, D is TRBD1 (5 bases). The germline V and J ends were trimmed by 4 bases and 7 bases, with 10 bases remaining between them. Germline loops: CDR1 WNHNN, CDR2 SYGVQD (reference sequence). The CDR3 covers 13 residues. In DNA, the CDR3 is TGCGCCAGCAGTGGTAGACAGCTCGGGGAGCTGTTTTTT. Its protein is CASSGRQLGELFF.

This chain joins TRBV4-2 and TRBJ2-1; 9 nucleotides agree with TRBD2. J lost 7 bases, V lost 4 bases, and 8 bases had no gene match. The CDR3 is 15 amino acids. Germline-derived CDR1 and CDR2 are LGHNA and YNFKEQ. CDR3 residues: CASSPPAGGLNEQFF. CDR3 nucleotide sequence: TGTGCCAGCAGCCCCCCTGCGGGGGGGCTGAATGAGCAGTTCTTC.

The chain uses TRBV10-2 and TRBJ1-1, with D possibly matching TRBD1 (6 bases). V shed 0 bases and J shed 0 bases, with 14 bases lying between them. This CDR3 has 17 amino acids. CDR1 and CDR2 (germline): WSHSY, SAAADI. Here the CDR3 reads CASSESLRGGLNTEAFF. The CDR3 DNA follows: TGCGCCAGCAGTGAGTCCCTCAGGGGCGGATTGAACACTGAAGCTTTCTTT.

This clone turned up a few times. V and J are TRBV11-2 and TRBJ1-1, with a possible D match to TRBD1 (5 bases). V was trimmed by 0 bases and J by 7 bases, leaving 12 bases between them. This CDR3 contains 14 residues. Germline CDR1 and CDR2: SGHAT and FQNNGV. The CDR3 region has the DNA TGTGCCAGCAGCTTAGATCCAGGGTCGGGTGAAGCTTTCTTT. As protein: CASSLDPGSGEAFF.

This sequence joins TRBV10-3 and TRBJ2-1; TRBD1 or TRBD2 may be the D gene (5 bases each). CDR1 is ENHRY, CDR2 SYGVKD, per germline. The CDR3 totals 14 residues. V lost 10 bases and J lost 5, with 18 bases in between. The CDR3 reads CATFSGTANNEQFF. CDR3 nucleotides: TGTGCCACCTTTTCCGGGACGGCTAACAATGAGCAGTTCTTC.

This chain connects TRBV19 to TRBJ1-5; no firm D call. The V gene's germline CDR1 is LNHDA and CDR2 SQIVND (reference sequence). V lost 4 bases, J lost 0 bases, and 7 bases lay in between. The CDR3 length is 14 residues. The CDR3 sequence: CASSSTDSNQPQHF. The CDR3 bases are TGTGCCAGTAGTAGTACGGATAGCAATCAGCCCCAGCATTTT.

V gene TRBV2 combines with J gene TRBJ1-5, with D unresolved. Deletions cut 6 bases from V and 9 bases from J, with 18 bases between. There are 14 residues in the CDR3. Germline assignment: CDR1 SNHLY and CDR2 FYNNEI. Here the CDR3 DNA reads TGTGCCAGCAGGGTAGGAGCCGATTTAAGGCCCCAGCATTTT. Protein sequence: CASRVGADLRPQHF.

This rearrangement joins TRBV27 to TRBJ2-3, with D perhaps given as TRBD1 or TRBD2 (5 bases each). Trimming took off 4 bases at V and 1 base at J, with 12 bases between the two ends. This CDR3 has 15 residues. Germline CDR1 is MNHEY and CDR2 is SMNVEV (reference sequence). The CDR3 spells CASSSRVGGTDTQYF. DNA for the CDR3: TGTGCCAGCAGTTCGCGGGTGGGGGGCACAGATACGCAGTATTTT.

The chain is built from TRBV9 and TRBJ2-1; D perhaps matches TRBD2 (6 bases). From germline, CDR1 is SGDLS and CDR2 YYNGEE. With 1 base removed from V and 6 bases from J, the gap between germline ends came to 17 bases. This CDR3 is 16 amino acids long. CDR3 sequence: CASSVIVTRNFNEQFF. The CDR3 DNA sequence: TGTGCCAGCAGCGTAATTGTGACTAGGAATTTCAATGAGCAGTTCTTC. Complete variable domain (other parts from reference TRBV9 and TRBJ2-1): DSGVTQTPKHLITATGQRVTLRCSPRSGDLSVYWYQQSLDQGLQFLIQYYNGEERAKGNILERFSAQQFPDLHSELNLSSLELGDSALYFCASSVIVTRNFNEQFFGPGTRLTVL.

V gene TRBV6-1 combines with J gene TRBJ2-4; D is perhaps TRBD1 or TRBD2 (6 bases each). Per the germline V gene, CDR1 is MNHNS and CDR2 is SASEGT. V was cut by 1 base and J by 5 bases, with 12 bases left in between. There are 15 residues in the CDR3. The CDR3 protein is CASSEVGGRENIQYF. CDR3 DNA sequence: TGTGCCAGCAGTGAAGTGGGGGGCAGGGAAAACATTCAGTACTTC.

The rearrangement uses TRBV19 and TRBJ1-1, with D possibly TRBD1 on 5 matching bases. The CDR3 has 15 amino acids. Per germline, CDR1 LNHDA and CDR2 SQIVND (reference sequence). V dropped 2 bases and J dropped 2 bases, with 12 bases sitting between them. CDR3 sequence (DNA): TGTGCCAGTAGTATAAGTGGCAGGGTTAACACTGAAGCTTTCTTT. Protein product: CASSISGRVNTEAFF.

This sequence joins TRBV7-6 and TRBJ2-3; tentatively, D is TRBD2 (6 bases). CDR1 is SGHVS and CDR2 is FNYEAQ in the germline V gene. The CDR3 length is 17 residues. V was pared by 1 base and J by 0 bases, with 14 bases between. CDR3 region: CASSLVLLRDSTDTQYF. The CDR3 DNA follows: TGTGCCAGCAGCTTAGTCCTTTTGCGGGATAGCACAGATACGCAGTATTTT.

This clone was observed once. This chain connects TRBV30 to TRBJ2-7; D remains unclear. The CDR3 totals 11 residues. Trimming pared 1 base from V and 3 bases from J, leaving 4 bases between. Germline V gene lookup returns CDR1 GTSNPN and CDR2 SVGIG (reference sequence). In DNA, the CDR3 is TGTGCCTGGAGTGAAGGCTACGAGCAGTACTTC. Amino acids: CAWSEGYEQYF.

This clone was observed a handful of times. This chain joins TRBV27 and TRBJ2-1; D ambiguous. With 3 bases removed from V and 0 bases from J, the gap between germline ends came to 12 bases. Germline CDR1 is MNHEY and CDR2 is SMNVEV (reference sequence). The CDR3 sequence is 16 residues long. The CDR3 reads CASSFSGYLSYNEQFF. CDR3 bases: TGTGCCAGCAGTTTTAGTGGATACCTCTCCTACAATGAGCAGTTCTTC.

The gene calls are TRBV28 and TRBJ1-2; 9 bases are a match to TRBD1. Germline values: CDR1 MDHEN, CDR2 SYDVKM. Trimming cost V 2 bases and J 7 bases; bases outside gene matches: 14. The CDR3 loop spans 17 amino acids. CDR3 protein: CASSLAGTGMDVGGYTF. The CDR3 nucleotides read TGTGCCAGCAGTTTAGCCGGGACAGGGATGGATGTAGGTGGCTACACCTTC.

V usage is TRBV9 and J usage is TRBJ1-3, with D perhaps matching TRBD1 (5 bases). The germline CDR1 and CDR2 sequences are SGDLS and YYNGEE. The CDR3 has 14 residues. Trimming removed 0 bases from V and 2 bases from J, with 6 bases in between. The CDR3 nucleotides read TGTGCCAGCAGCGTAGCGGGGCCTGGAAACACCATATATTTT. Translation: CASSVAGPGNTIYF.

The chain employs TRBV7-6 and TRBJ2-3; a possible D gene is TRBD2 (5 bases). The CDR3 consists of 14 residues. Germline V lookup: CDR1 SGHVS, CDR2 FNYEAQ. V was pared by 2 bases and J by 2 bases, with 8 bases between. The CDR3 protein is CASSLSGNTDTQYF. In nucleotides, the CDR3 is TGTGCCAGCAGCTTAAGCGGAAACACAGATACGCAGTATTTT.

This CDR3 reads CASSKALGGRHPFYEQYF. For the CDR3, the DNA is TGTGCCAGCAGCAAAGCGCTAGGAGGGCGGCACCCCTTCTACGAGCAGTACTTC. This sequence joins TRBV21-1 and TRBJ2-7; TRBD2 reflects the table's D call only, with no check against the DNA. TRBV21-1 constitutes a pseudogene. The CDR3 contains 18 residues.

V and J are TRBV12-5 and TRBJ1-5, with D tentatively TRBD1 (5 bases). V was shortened by 5 bases and J by 3 bases, with 14 bases between the two germline ends. Looked up from germline, CDR1 is LGHNT and CDR2 is FRNRAP. The CDR3 contains 15 residues. The CDR3 DNA sequence: TGTGCTAGTGGTCTGGCCCAGGGCTTCAATCAGCCCCAGCATTTT. This sequence encodes CASGLAQGFNQPQHF.

This chain links TRBV21-1 with TRBJ2-3. TRBV21-1 is a pseudogene. The CDR3 is made up of 18 amino acids. CDR3 in DNA: TGTGCCAGCAGCATGGGATCTCCCGAGCCCCTAATCGGGGATACGCAGTATTTT. Translated, it gives CASSMGSPEPLIGDTQYF.

V is TRBV6-1 and J is TRBJ1-3, with D possibly being TRBD1 (5 bases). The V and J ends lost 10 bases and 4 bases respectively, with 14 bases between them. CDR3 length equals 13 residues. Germline V lookup: CDR1 MNHNS, CDR2 SASEGT. In DNA, the CDR3 is TGTGCCACCGGCAGGGAGTTGGGAAACACCATATATTTT. Its translation is CATGRELGNTIYF.

The DNA of the CDR3 is TGCGCCAGCAGCAGAGGACAGGGGGAGAGCTATGGCTACACCTTC. This encodes CASSRGQGESYGYTF. This chain connects TRBV5-1 to TRBJ1-2; 10 bases fit TRBD1. The CDR3 sequence is 15 residues long. From germline, CDR1 is SGHRS and CDR2 YFSETQ. Losses at the gene ends were 4 bases for V and 4 bases for J; bases not matched to a gene: 7.

The chain is built from TRBV7-9 and TRBJ1-1; D uncertain. V was trimmed by 2 bases and J by 6 bases, leaving 10 bases between them. From germline, CDR1 is SEHNR and CDR2 FQNEAQ (reference sequence). CDR3 length equals 13 residues. CDR3 nucleotides: TGTGCCAGCAGCTTAAACCAGGTCGCTGAAGCTTTCTTT. This sequence encodes CASSLNQVAEAFF.

The chain joins TRBV28 to TRBJ2-3; 9 nucleotides agree with TRBD1. V lost 5 bases to trimming and J lost 4 bases; unmatched junction nucleotides: 10. In germline, CDR1 is MDHEN, CDR2 SYDVKM. The CDR3 consists of 16 residues. The CDR3 sequence: CASSPHRGLGPDTQYF. The CDR3 DNA is TGTGCCAGCAGTCCTCACAGGGGGCTGGGCCCAGATACGCAGTATTTT.

The chain couples TRBV28 to TRBJ1-5; D is unresolved. Trimming removed 1 base at V and 4 bases at J, with 11 bases between. Germline V CDR1 and CDR2: MDHEN, SYDVKM. The CDR3 is made up of 15 amino acids. CDR3 coding DNA: TGTGCCAGCAGTTTATACAGCATAGCGAATCAGCCCCAGCATTTT. Its translation: CASSLYSIANQPQHF.